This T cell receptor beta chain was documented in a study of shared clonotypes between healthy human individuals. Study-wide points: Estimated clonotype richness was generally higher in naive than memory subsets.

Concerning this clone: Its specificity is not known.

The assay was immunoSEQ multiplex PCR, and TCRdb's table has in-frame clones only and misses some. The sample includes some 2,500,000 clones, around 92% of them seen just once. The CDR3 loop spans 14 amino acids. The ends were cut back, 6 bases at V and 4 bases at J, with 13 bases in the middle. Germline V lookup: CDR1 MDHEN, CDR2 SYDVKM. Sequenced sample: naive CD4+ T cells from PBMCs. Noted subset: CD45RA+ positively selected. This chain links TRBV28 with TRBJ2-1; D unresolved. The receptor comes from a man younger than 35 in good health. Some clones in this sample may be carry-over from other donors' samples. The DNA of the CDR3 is TGTGCCAGCAGGGTGGGGTACTCATACAATGAGCAGTTCTTC. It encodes CASRVGYSYNEQFF.